The source of this T cell receptor beta chain is a study of blood T cell repertoires in COVID-19. Study overall: Sample material is recorded as cDNA or gDNA derived from T cells, B-cell-depleted T cells, or PBMCs.

Germline lookup yields CDR1 SNHLY and CDR2 FYNNEI. The CDR3 totals 16 residues. The V and J ends lost 3 bases and 0 bases respectively, with 9 bases between them. The method was immunoSEQ multiplex PCR; TCRdb's version includes in-frame clones alone and lacks a portion of them. The sample includes fewer than 450,000 clones, roughly 90% of them seen just once. Sample: peripheral blood. This TCR derives from a woman aged 70 to 79 with COVID-19, enrolled during active disease. This chain joins TRBV2 and TRBJ1-6; D remains ambiguous. CDR3 DNA: TGTGCCAGCAGTGACAGGCAGAGCTCCTATAATTCACCCCTCCACTTT. Protein: CASSDRQSSYNSPLHF.